This T cell receptor (beta chain) was identified in a study of spatial heterogeneity in lung cancer. Every TCR cDNA molecule bore a unique molecular identifier. In TCRdb, the 5' RACE reads were re-called with MiXCR into one record per CDR3 protein. The repertoire consists of 35,000 to 45,000 distinct CDR3 sequences, with 22% occurring once and the leading ten covering less than 9%. Noted time point: blood at routine non-recurrence follow-up after resection. TCRs were sequenced from unsorted whole RNA of tumor, nontumor lung or PBMC. This CDR3 has 17 residues. With 3 bases clipped from V and 0 bases from J, the junction kept 10 bases outside the gene matches. Germline V gives CDR1 DFQATT, CDR2 SNEGSKA (reference sequence).

The source material was PBMCs, sampled at follow-up. The genes are TRBV20-1 and TRBJ2-2, with TRBD1 matching over 7 bases. The TCR sequence derives from a female donor with early-stage non-small cell lung cancer. The CDR3 coding sequence is TGCAGTGCTAGGGACAGGTCCTCGGTCGCGAACACCGGGGAGCTGTTTTTT. It encodes CSARDRSSVANTGELFF.